The present T cell receptor beta chain was sequenced within a study of blood T cell repertoires in COVID-19. Source study methods: Quantification of nucleated cells was approximated via reference gene primer amplification. Sequenced by immunoSEQ multiplex PCR; TCRdb stores in-frame clones only, minus some. V and J calls and clone size are copied from that table; D and trimming were computed from the DNA. The profile shows about 98,000 clones, about 80% of them singletons. There are 14 residues in the CDR3. The germline gives CDR1 LNHDA, CDR2 SQIVND (reference sequence). V shed 6 bases and J shed 1 base, with 12 bases lying between them.

This clonotype originated in a human donor in a cohort sampled during active COVID-19. The gene calls are TRBV19 and TRBJ2-5; tentatively, D is TRBD2 (6 bases). The sequenced material came from peripheral blood. The CDR3: CASRRGSGQETQYF. The CDR3 nucleotides are TGTGCCAGTAGGAGGGGTAGCGGCCAAGAGACCCAGTACTTC.